The present T cell receptor beta chain was sequenced within a study of T cells after yellow fever vaccination. Study-level results: Shared CD4/CD8 clonotypes were a small share, likely from convergent recombination.

This clonotype was recorded many times. The antigen remains unidentified. TCRdb reprocessed the 5' RACE reads via MiXCR and lists one record per CDR3 protein. Among about 230,000 distinct CDR3 sequences listed, 6% to 8% were seen once. The material was CD4+ T cells sorted from PBMCs, obtained on the day of the yellow fever booster vaccination. This TCR was recovered from a man aged 30 to 45 who received the YFV17D yellow fever vaccine.

The CDR3 loop is CASSLGAPFSGNTIYF. CDR3 nucleotides: TGTGCCAGCAGCCTCGGGGCACCCTTCTCTGGAAACACCATATATTTT. The rearrangement uses TRBV11-2 and TRBJ1-3, with a weak D call TRBD1 (5 bases). CDR3 length equals 16 residues. Trimming removed 5 bases from V and 0 bases from J, with 14 bases in between. Germline V CDR1 and CDR2: SGHAT, FQNNGV.